These 18 T cell receptor beta chains were all obtained from the same sample, sequenced in a study of tumor-infiltrating lymphocytes in localized non-small cell lung cancer. Libraries were prepared by immunoSEQ multiplex PCR; TCRdb keeps only in-frame clonotypes and omits some of them. The sample has roughly 5,800 clones, over 75% seen once. Sequences were obtained from lung tumor tissue. These receptors were collected from a human donor with non-small cell lung cancer.

The V and J genes are TRBV7-2 and TRBJ2-2, with 9 bases identical to TRBD1. Trimming removed 5 bases from V and 9 bases from J; junction bases left unmatched: 4. This CDR3 comprises 13 residues. Looked up from germline, CDR1 is SGHTA and CDR2 is FQGNSA. CDR3 nucleotide sequence: TGTGCCAGCAGCAGGGACAGGGTACGGGAGCTGTTTTTT. Residues: CASSRDRVRELFF.

The chain links TRBV5-4 to TRBJ1-5; D may be TRBD1 (5 bases). V dropped 4 bases and J dropped 2 bases, with 13 bases sitting between them. There are 15 residues in the CDR3. Germline CDR1 reads SGHNT; CDR2 reads YYREEE (reference sequence). The CDR3 sequence: CASSRGPSGNQPQHF. CDR3 nucleotide sequence: TGTGCCAGCAGCCGGGGACCGAGCGGCAATCAGCCCCAGCATTTT.

The chain couples TRBV15 to TRBJ2-7; tentative D call: TRBD1 (5 bases). Germline CDR1 is LNHNV and CDR2 is YYDKDF (reference sequence). V dropped 0 bases and J dropped 6 bases, with 15 bases sitting between them. This CDR3 comprises 15 residues. The CDR3 DNA sequence: TGTGCCACCAGCAGAGATATTAGGGGCTATGGCGAGCAGTACTTC. It encodes CATSRDIRGYGEQYF.

This sequence joins TRBV5-5 and TRBJ2-5, with 7 bases that match TRBD1. Trimming cost V 2 bases and J 5 bases; bases outside gene matches: 9. In germline, CDR1 is SGHKS, CDR2 YYEKEE (reference sequence). The CDR3 has 15 residues. Here the CDR3 DNA reads TGTGCCAGCAGCTTTGGGGACAGCAGAGGCGAGACCCAGTACTTC. Translation gives CASSFGDSRGETQYF. Combining the CDR3 with reference TRBV5-5 and TRBJ2-5 gives the whole variable domain DAGVTQSPTHLIKTRGQQVTLRCSPISGHKSVSWYQQVLGQGPQFIFQYYEKEERGRGNFPDRFSARQFPNYSSELNVNALLLGDSALYLCASSFGDSRGETQYFGPGTRLLVL.

The V call is TRBV10-3, the J call TRBJ1-1; 8 bases line up with TRBD1. Germline loops: CDR1 ENHRY, CDR2 SYGVKD. Trimming at V came to 9 bases and at J to 0 bases, leaving 3 bases not matched to a gene. This CDR3 has 13 residues. CDR3 in DNA: TGTGCCATGCGACAGGGGTTGAACACTGAAGCTTTCTTT. It specifies CAMRQGLNTEAFF.

V is TRBV5-1 and J is TRBJ2-7; perhaps TRBD1 as D (6 bases). The CDR3 contains 17 residues. The V gene's germline CDR1 is SGHRS and CDR2 YFSETQ. Trimming pared 5 bases from V and 5 bases from J, leaving 26 bases between. As DNA, the CDR3 is TGCGCCAGCAGTACGCCGGGTGGGGGCAGGGGAGTCGACGAGCAGTACTTC. Residues: CASSTPGGGRGVDEQYF.

Points on this clone: One end of the junction does not line up with germline, which may come from a read error. This chain connects TRBV28 to TRBJ1-2; no reliable D call. CDR1 and CDR2 from the germline V gene are MDHEN and SYDVKM. This CDR3 comprises 14 residues. Here the CDR3 reads CASGFPTRQSYYTF. CDR3 in DNA: TGTGCCAGCGGTTTTCCGACTCGCCAAAGTTACTACACCTTC.

This chain joins TRBV4-2 and TRBJ1-3; TRBD1 is a possible D gene (5 bases). Germline assignment: CDR1 LGHNA and CDR2 YNFKEQ. This CDR3 is 17 amino acids long. V lost 0 bases, J lost 0 bases, and 12 bases lay in between. The CDR3 region is CASSQDADSSSGNTIYF. The CDR3 DNA follows: TGTGCCAGCAGCCAAGACGCCGACAGTAGCTCTGGAAACACCATATATTTT.

The rearrangement joins TRBV11-2 to TRBJ2-2; TRBD1 matches 12 bases. The CDR3 loop spans 14 amino acids. The junction had 7 bases not matched to a gene; V was cut back by 11 bases and J by 6 bases. Germline V gives CDR1 SGHAT, CDR2 FQNNGV. The CDR3 DNA is TGTGCCTCCGGGACAGGGGGCCTTGCCGGGGAGCTGTTTTTT. Translated, it gives CASGTGGLAGELFF.

This clone has only a few counts. The chain has TRBV29-1 and TRBJ2-7; D is possibly TRBD1 (5 bases). Germline values: CDR1 SQVTM, CDR2 ANQGSEA. The CDR3 spans 13 residues. V lost 0 bases and J lost 3, with 9 bases in between. CDR3 bases: TGCAGCGTTGAAGAACCGGACAACTACGAGCAGTACTTC. Encoded protein: CSVEEPDNYEQYF.

The genes are TRBV5-6 and TRBJ2-7; possible D gene TRBD2, 5 bases. The V end was cut by 6 bases, the J end by 6 bases, with 19 bases between. The CDR3 extends over 14 amino acids. CDR1 and CDR2 (germline): SGHDT, YYEEEE. CDR3 sequence (DNA): TGTGCCAGCATGATTGGCGGGCAGTCTAGCGAGCAGTACTTC. Residues: CASMIGGQSSEQYF.

The rearrangement uses TRBV7-2 and TRBJ1-5, with 7 positions matching TRBD1. V gave up 4 bases and J gave up 8 bases; unmatched junction bases: 5. CDR1 and CDR2 (germline): SGHTA, FQGNSA. The CDR3 totals 13 residues. CDR3 loop: CASSSDRFEPQHF. The CDR3 bases are TGTGCCAGCAGCTCGGACAGGTTTGAGCCCCAGCATTTT.

The rearrangement links TRBV5-1 to TRBJ2-7; possible D gene TRBD2, 6 bases. This CDR3 is 13 amino acids long. CDR1 and CDR2 (germline): SGHRS, YFSETQ. V was pared by 0 bases and J by 5 bases, with 9 bases between. The CDR3 sequence: CASSLGGVHEQYF. CDR3 bases: TGCGCCAGCAGCTTGGGGGGGGTGCACGAGCAGTACTTC.

The CDR3 sequence: CASSRDSYSNQPQHF. The CDR3 DNA is TGTGCCAGCAGCCGGGACTCTTATAGCAATCAGCCCCAGCATTTT. The V gene is TRBV4-2, the J gene TRBJ1-5; D might be TRBD1 (5 bases). Germline values: CDR1 LGHNA, CDR2 YNFKEQ. Deletions cut 4 bases from V and 0 bases from J, with 10 bases between. This CDR3 comprises 15 residues.

The chain combines TRBV5-6 with TRBJ2-7; D possibly corresponds to TRBD2 (5 bases). V was shortened by 2 bases and J by 5 bases, with 5 bases between the two germline ends. The CDR3 consists of 11 residues. Germline assignment: CDR1 SGHDT and CDR2 YYEEEE. The DNA for the CDR3 is TGTGCCAGCAGCTTCGGGGACGAGCAGTACTTC. Its translation: CASSFGDEQYF. Variable domain in full (rest from reference TRBV5-6 and TRBJ2-7): DAGVTQSPTHLIKTRGQQVTLRCSPKSGHDTVSWYQQALGQGPQFIFQYYEEEERQRGNFPDRFSGHQFPNYSSELNVNALLLGDSALYLCASSFGDEQYFGPGTRLTVT.

In its sample, this clone was seen once. The rearrangement links TRBV5-1 to TRBJ1-2; D gene ambiguous. Germline lookup yields CDR1 SGHRS and CDR2 YFSETQ. The CDR3 is 14 residues long. Trimming cost V 6 bases and J 5 bases, with 17 bases left between them. The CDR3 sequence is CASKFGPGRYGYTF. The CDR3 bases are TGCGCCAGCAAGTTTGGACCGGGAAGGTATGGCTACACCTTC.

A single count supports this clone. The chain combines TRBV7-2 with TRBJ2-7; the match to TRBD1 covers 8 bases. V was pared by 5 bases and J by 5 bases, with 8 bases of the junction left unmatched. The germline gives CDR1 SGHTA, CDR2 FQGNSA. The CDR3 is 14 amino acids. CDR3: CASSPELDRDEQYF. The CDR3 nucleotides are TGTGCCAGCAGCCCCGAGCTGGACAGGGACGAGCAGTACTTC.

This clone was seen more than once but under ten times. The CDR3 sequence is CATRTSGGNTGELFF. In DNA, the CDR3 is TGTGCCACCAGGACTAGCGGGGGGAACACCGGGGAGCTGTTTTTT. J is TRBJ2-2 and V is TRBV6-1, with 13 bases aligning to TRBD2. This CDR3 comprises 15 residues. The V segment lost 10 bases and the J segment 1 base; nucleotides outside the gene matches: 3. Germline CDR1 is MNHNS and CDR2 is SASEGT.